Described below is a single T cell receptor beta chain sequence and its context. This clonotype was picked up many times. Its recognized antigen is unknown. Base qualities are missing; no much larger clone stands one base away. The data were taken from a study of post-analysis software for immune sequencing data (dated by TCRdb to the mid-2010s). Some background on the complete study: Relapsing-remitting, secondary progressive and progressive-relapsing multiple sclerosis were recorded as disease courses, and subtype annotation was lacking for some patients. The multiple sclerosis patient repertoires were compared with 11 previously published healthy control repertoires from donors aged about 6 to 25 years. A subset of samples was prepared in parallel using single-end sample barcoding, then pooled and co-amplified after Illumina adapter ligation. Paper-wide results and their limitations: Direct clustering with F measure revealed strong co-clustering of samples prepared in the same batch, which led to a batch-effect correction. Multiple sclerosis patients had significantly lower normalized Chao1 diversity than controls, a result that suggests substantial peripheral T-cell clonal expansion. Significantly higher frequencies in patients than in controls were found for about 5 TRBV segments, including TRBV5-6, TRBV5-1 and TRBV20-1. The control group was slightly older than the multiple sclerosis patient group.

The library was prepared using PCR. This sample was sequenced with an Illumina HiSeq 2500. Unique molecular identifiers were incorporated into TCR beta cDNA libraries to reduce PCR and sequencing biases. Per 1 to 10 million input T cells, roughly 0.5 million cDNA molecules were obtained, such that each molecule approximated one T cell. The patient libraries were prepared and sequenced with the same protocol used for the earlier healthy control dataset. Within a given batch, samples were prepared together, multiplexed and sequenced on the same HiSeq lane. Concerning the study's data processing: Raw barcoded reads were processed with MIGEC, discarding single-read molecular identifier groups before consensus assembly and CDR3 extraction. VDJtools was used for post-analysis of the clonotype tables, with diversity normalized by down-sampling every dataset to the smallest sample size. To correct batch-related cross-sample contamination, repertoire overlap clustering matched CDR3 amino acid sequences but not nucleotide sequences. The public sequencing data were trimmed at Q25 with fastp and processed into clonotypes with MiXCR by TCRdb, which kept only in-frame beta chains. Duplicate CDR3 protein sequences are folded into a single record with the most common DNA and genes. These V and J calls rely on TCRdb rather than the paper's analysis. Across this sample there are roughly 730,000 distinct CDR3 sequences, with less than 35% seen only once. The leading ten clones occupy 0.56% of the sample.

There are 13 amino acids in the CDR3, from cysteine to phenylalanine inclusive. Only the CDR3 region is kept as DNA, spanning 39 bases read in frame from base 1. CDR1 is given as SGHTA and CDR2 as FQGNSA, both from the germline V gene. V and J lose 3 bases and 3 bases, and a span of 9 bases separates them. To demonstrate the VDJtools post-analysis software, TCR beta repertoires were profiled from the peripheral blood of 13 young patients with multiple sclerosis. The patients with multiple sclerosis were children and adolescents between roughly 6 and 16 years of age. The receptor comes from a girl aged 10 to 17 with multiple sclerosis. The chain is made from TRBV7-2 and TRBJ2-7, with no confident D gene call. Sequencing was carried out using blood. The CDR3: CASSLAAGYEQYF. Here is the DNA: TGTGCCAGCAGCTTGGCGGCAGGCTACGAGCAGTACTTC.